A single T cell receptor beta chain is shown here with its context. Clones were sequenced by immunoSEQ multiplex PCR, and TCRdb holds only the in-frame ones, with some missing. Here the sample spans roughly 300,000 clones, about nine tenths being singletons. The sample is drawn from a study of blood T cell repertoires in COVID-19. CDR3 length: 15 residues. V lost 5 bases and J lost 8; bases outside the gene matches: 11. CDR1 is SEHNR, CDR2 FQNEAQ, per germline (reference sequence). The rearrangement links TRBV7-9 to TRBJ1-2; the match to TRBD1 covers 10 bases. This TCR was recovered from a man under 40 who had recovered from COVID-19. The source material was PBMCs or T cells enriched from blood (not recorded which). The CDR3 here is CASSRQGADSRGYTF. Here the CDR3 DNA reads TGTGCCAGCAGCCGACAGGGGGCGGATTCTCGGGGCTACACCTTC.